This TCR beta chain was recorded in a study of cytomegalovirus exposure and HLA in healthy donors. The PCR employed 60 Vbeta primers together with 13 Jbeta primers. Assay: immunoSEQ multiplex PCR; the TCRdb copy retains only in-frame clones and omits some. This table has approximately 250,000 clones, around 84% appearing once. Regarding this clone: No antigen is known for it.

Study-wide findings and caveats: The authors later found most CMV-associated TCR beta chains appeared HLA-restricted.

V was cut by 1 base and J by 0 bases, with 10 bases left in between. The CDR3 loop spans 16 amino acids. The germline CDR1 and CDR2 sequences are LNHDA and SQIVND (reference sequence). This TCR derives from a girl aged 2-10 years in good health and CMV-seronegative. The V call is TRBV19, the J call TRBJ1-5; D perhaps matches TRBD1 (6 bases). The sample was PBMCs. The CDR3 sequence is CASSIVHRVSNQPQHF. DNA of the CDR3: TGTGCCAGTAGTATAGTACACAGGGTTAGCAATCAGCCCCAGCATTTT.